This TCR beta chain was observed in a study of CD8 T cells in ankylosing spondylitis. General observations from the study: Reported data indicate significant enrichment of disease-linked clones within matched ankylosing spondylitis synovial fluid.

TCRdb independently ran MiXCR on the 5' RACE reads; one entry per CDR3 protein. The repertoire holds under 300,000 distinct CDR3 sequences, with roughly 10% as singletons. Trimming left V 3 bases short and J 5 bases short, with 13 bases between. Germline V CDR1 and CDR2: DFQATT, SNEGSKA (reference sequence). CDR3 length: 13 amino acids. This clonotype has a count of ten or more. Its antigen is unknown. The chain uses TRBV20-1 and TRBJ2-5, with D possibly TRBD2 on 5 matching bases. The clonotype originates from a male donor with ankylosing spondylitis or in good health (not recorded which). The sample taken for sequencing was blood, either unsorted or a sorted T cell fraction (not recorded which). CDR3 nucleotides: TGCAGTGCTAGTGTGACTGGGGAGGAGACCCAGTACTTC. This gives the protein CSASVTGEETQYF.